This passage covers 7 T cell receptor beta chains from one sample sequenced in a study of OX40 agonist ivuxolimab in advanced cancers. TCRdb's copy holds only in-frame clones and misses some; the assay was immunoSEQ multiplex PCR. This sample has 45,000 to 70,000 clones, with around 89% found just once. Sequences were derived from CD4+ or CD8+ T cells sorted from blood, sampled in a trial of the OX40 agonist ivuxolimab. These TCRs come from an adult with an advanced solid tumor such as melanoma, head and neck, liver or kidney cancer.

The chain couples TRBV27 to TRBJ2-5; D might be TRBD2 (6 bases). The CDR3 totals 15 residues. The V gene lost 1 base and the J gene lost 2 bases, with 11 bases spanning the gap. CDR1 is MNHEY and CDR2 is SMNVEV in the germline V gene (reference sequence). The CDR3 is CASSLFTGVQETQYF. The CDR3 DNA follows: TGTGCCAGCAGTTTATTTACGGGGGTACAAGAGACCCAGTACTTC.

This chain uses TRBV10-1 with TRBJ2-3, with TRBD2 identical over 10 bases. This CDR3 is built from 15 residues. In germline, CDR1 is WNHNN, CDR2 SYGVQD (reference sequence). J gave up 2 bases and V 6 bases, and 5 bases lay outside the gene matches. The CDR3 sequence: CASSPGLANTDTQYF. The CDR3 coding sequence is TGCGCCAGCAGCCCGGGACTAGCGAACACAGATACGCAGTATTTT.

The rearrangement uses TRBV4-2 and TRBJ2-4; D not resolved. There are 15 residues in the CDR3. CDR1 is LGHNA and CDR2 is YNFKEQ in the germline V gene. Trimming pared 0 bases from V and 4 bases from J, leaving 10 bases between. The CDR3 sequence is CASSQEWLGKNIQYF. In DNA form, the CDR3 reads TGTGCCAGCAGCCAAGAGTGGCTGGGGAAAAACATTCAGTACTTC.

The chain employs TRBV13 and TRBJ2-2; no reliable D call. The CDR3 totals 13 residues. CDR1 and CDR2 from the germline V gene are PRHDT and FYEKMQ (reference sequence). V lost 3 bases, J lost 3 bases, and 5 bases lay in between. CDR3 bases: TGTGCCAGCAGCTTCGGATACACCGGGGAGCTGTTTTTT. Protein product: CASSFGYTGELFF.

The V gene is TRBV5-1, the J gene TRBJ2-2; either TRBD1 or TRBD2 may supply D (5 bases each). Deletions cut 0 bases from V and 0 bases from J, with 9 bases between. Looked up from germline, CDR1 is SGHRS and CDR2 is YFSETQ. The CDR3 is 16 amino acids. The CDR3 bases are TGCGCCAGCAGCTTGGCCAGGGACCCGAACACCGGGGAGCTGTTTTTT. Protein product: CASSLARDPNTGELFF.

The chain has TRBV2 and TRBJ1-1, with 10 bases lining up with TRBD1. The CDR3 covers 15 residues. With V trimmed by 7 bases and J by 2 bases, 7 bases remained unmatched. The germline V gene encodes CDR1 SNHLY and CDR2 FYNNEI. For the CDR3, the DNA is TGTGCCAGCACTCGGGACAGGGGCGATAACACTGAAGCTTTCTTT. As protein: CASTRDRGDNTEAFF.

This rearrangement joins TRBV11-2 to TRBJ2-7; a weak D match, TRBD2 (7 bases). This CDR3 has 15 residues. Per germline, CDR1 SGHAT and CDR2 FQNNGV. Deletions cut 1 base from V and 2 bases from J, with 12 bases between. The CDR3 region is CASSLGGGIPYEQYF. The CDR3 DNA reads as TGTGCCAGCAGCTTAGGGGGGGGCATCCCCTACGAGCAGTACTTC.